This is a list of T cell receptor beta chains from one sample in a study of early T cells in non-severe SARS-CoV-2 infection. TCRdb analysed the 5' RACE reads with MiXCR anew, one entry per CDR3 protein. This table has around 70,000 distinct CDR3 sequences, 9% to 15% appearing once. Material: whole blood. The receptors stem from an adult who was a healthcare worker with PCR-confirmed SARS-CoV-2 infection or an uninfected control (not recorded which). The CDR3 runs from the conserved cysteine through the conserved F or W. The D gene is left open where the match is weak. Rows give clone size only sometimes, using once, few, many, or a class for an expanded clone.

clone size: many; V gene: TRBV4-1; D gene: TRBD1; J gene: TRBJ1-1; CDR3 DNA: TGCGCCAGCAGCCAAACAGGGGTAGGTGGCACTGAAGCTTTCTTT; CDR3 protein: CASSQTGVGGTEAFF
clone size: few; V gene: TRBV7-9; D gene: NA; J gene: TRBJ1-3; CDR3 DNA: TGTGCCAGCAGCCCCTCGCTGGGGAAAGCTGGAAACACCATATATTTT; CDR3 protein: CASSPSLGKAGNTIYF
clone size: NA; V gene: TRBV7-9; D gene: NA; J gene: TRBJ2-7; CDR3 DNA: TGTGCCAGCAGCTTAGCTTCGGTACAGGGCTCCTACGAGCAGTACTTC; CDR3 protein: CASSLASVQGSYEQYF
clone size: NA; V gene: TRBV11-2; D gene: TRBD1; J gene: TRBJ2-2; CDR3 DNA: TGTGCCAGCAGCTACAGGGGCTCGAACACCGGGGAGCTGTTTTTT; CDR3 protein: CASSYRGSNTGELFF
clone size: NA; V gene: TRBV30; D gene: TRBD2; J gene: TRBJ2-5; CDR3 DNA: TGTGCCTGGGCTAACGCGGGGGTGGCTTCGGAGACCCAGTACTTC; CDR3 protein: CAWANAGVASETQYF
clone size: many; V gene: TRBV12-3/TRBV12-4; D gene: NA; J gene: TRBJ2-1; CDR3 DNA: TGTGCCAGCAGTTCCGGCCACTACAATGAGCAGTTCTTC; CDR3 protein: CASSSGHYNEQFF
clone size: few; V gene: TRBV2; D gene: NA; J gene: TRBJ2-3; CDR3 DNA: TGTGCCAGCAGACGACAGTCTAGCACAGATACGCAGTATTTT; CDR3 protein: CASRRQSSTDTQYF
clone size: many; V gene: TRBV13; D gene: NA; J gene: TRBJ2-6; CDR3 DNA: TGTGCCAGCAGCCCCGGGGGCTCTGGGGCCAACGTCCTGACTTTC; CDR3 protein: CASSPGGSGANVLTF
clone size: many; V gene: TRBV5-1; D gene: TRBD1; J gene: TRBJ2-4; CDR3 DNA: TGCGCCCAGCTGGGACAGGGCATAAACATTCAGTACTTC; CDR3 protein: CAQLGQGINIQYF
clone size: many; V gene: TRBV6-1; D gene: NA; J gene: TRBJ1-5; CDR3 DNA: TGTGCCAGCCACCCTGGGACTCTAGGAAATCAGCCCCAGCATTTT; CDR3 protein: CASHPGTLGNQPQHF
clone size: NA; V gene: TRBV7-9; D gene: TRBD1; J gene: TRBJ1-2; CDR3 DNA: TGTGCCAGCAGCCACCGGGAGGGGGCATCGAGTGGCTACACCTTC; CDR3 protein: CASSHREGASSGYTF
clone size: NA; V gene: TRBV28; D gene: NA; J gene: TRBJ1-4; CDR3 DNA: TGTGCCAGTAGACGGGCAATCGAAAAACTGTTTTTT; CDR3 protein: CASRRAIEKLFF
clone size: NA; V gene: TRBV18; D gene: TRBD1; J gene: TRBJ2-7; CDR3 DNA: TGTGCCAGCTCCCCCCACAAACAGGGGTCCGCCTACGAGCAGCACTTC; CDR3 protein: CASSPHKQGSAYEQHF
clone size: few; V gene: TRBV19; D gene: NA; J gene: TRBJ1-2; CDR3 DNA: TGTGCCAGTAGTATATTAAAGAGGGGATCCTATGGCTACACCTTC; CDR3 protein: CASSILKRGSYGYTF
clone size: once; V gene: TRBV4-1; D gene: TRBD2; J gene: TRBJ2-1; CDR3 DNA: TGCGCCAGCAGCTCAAGCGGGAGTCGCAATGAGCAGTTCTTC; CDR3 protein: CASSSSGSRNEQFF
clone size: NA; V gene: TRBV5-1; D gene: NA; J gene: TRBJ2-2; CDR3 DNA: TGCGCCAGCTCCGAACAGGATTACACCGGGGAGCTGTTTTTT; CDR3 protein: CASSEQDYTGELFF
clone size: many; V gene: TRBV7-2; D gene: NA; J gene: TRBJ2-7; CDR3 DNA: TGTGCCAGCAGCTACGGGCTAGCCGGTACGTACGAGCAGTACTTC; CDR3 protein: CASSYGLAGTYEQYF
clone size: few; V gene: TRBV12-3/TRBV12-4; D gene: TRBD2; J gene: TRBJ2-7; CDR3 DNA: TGTGCCAGCGCCCTCGAGAGGACTAGCGGGATCCGAAAATACGAGCAGTACTTC; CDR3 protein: CASALERTSGIRKYEQYF
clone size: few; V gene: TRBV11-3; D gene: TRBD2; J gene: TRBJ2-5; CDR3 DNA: TGTGCCAGCAGCTTAGGTGGAGCGGGACCCGGGGGGGAGACCCAGTACTTC; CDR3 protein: CASSLGGAGPGGETQYF
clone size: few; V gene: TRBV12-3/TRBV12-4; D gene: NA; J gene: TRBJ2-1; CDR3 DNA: TGTGCCAGCCGAAAGGGGGACCTTGAGCAGTTCTTC; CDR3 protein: CASRKGDLEQFF
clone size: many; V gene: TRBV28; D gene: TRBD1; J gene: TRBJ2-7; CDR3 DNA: TGTGCCAGCAGTTGGGACAGACGAGTCGAGCAGTACTTC; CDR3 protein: CASSWDRRVEQYF
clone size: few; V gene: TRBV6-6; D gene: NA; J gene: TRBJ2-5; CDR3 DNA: TGTGCCAGCACCTACATGGGGGAAGAGACCCAGTACTTC; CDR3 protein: CASTYMGEETQYF
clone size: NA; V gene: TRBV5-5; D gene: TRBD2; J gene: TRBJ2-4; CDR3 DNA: TGTGCCAGCAGCTTGGCGGGGACTAGCGGGAGTATAAACATTCAGTACTTC; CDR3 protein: CASSLAGTSGSINIQYF
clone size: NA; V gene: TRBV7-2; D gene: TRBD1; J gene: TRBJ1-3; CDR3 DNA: TGTGCCAGCAGCTTAGTAGGGGGCCTTGGCTCTGGAAACACCATATATTTT; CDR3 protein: CASSLVGGLGSGNTIYF
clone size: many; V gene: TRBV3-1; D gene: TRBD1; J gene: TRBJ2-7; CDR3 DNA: TGTGCCAGCAGCCCCCAATGGGACAGCGTCGAGCAGTACTTC; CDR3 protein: CASSPQWDSVEQYF
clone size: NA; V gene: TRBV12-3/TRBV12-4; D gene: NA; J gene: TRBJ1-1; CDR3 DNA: TGTGCCAGCAGTCCCCGAGGGCGTAAGCACACTGAAGCTTTCTTT; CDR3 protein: CASSPRGRKHTEAFF
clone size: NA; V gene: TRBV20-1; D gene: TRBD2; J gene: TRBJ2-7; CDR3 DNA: TGCAGTGCTAGAGATTCGGGACTAGCGGGGACGAGCTCCTACGAGCAGTACTTC; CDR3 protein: CSARDSGLAGTSSYEQYF
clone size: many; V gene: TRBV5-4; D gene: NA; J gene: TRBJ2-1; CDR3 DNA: TGTGCCAGCAACCCCGGTGGGGGGCTTTACAATGAGCAGTTCTTC; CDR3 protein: CASNPGGGLYNEQFF
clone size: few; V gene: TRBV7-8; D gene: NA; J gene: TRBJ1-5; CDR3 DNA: TGTGCCAGCAGCCGAGGAGTAGGGGTCAGCCAGCCCCAGCATTTT; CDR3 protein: CASSRGVGVSQPQHF
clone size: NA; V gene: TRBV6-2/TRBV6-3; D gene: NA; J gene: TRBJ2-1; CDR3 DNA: TGTGCCAGCAGTTACTCCCCTAGTCTCGTCAACAATGAGCAGTTCTTC; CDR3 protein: CASSYSPSLVNNEQFF
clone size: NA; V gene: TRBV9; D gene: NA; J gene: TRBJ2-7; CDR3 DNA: TGTGCCAGCAGCGTATTGCCGGCCTACGAGCAGTACTTC; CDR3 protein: CASSVLPAYEQYF
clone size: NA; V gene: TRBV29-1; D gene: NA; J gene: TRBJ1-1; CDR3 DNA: TGCAGCGTTGAAATCGGGAGCACTGAAGCTTTCTTT; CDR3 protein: CSVEIGSTEAFF
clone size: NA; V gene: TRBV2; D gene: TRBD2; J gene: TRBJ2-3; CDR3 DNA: TGTGCCAGCAGTCCGCGAGGGAGAGCGGGGGGTGTGGATACGCAGTATTTT; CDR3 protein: CASSPRGRAGGVDTQYF
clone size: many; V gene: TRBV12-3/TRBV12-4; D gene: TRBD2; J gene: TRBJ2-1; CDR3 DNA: TGTGCCAGCAGTTTAGGTAGCGGGGGGGCCTATGAGCAGTTCTTC; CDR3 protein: CASSLGSGGAYEQFF
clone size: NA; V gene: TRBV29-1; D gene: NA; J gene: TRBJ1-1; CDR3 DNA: TGCAGCGCCGGGGTCAGGGTAGACACTGAAGCTTTCTTT; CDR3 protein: CSAGVRVDTEAFF
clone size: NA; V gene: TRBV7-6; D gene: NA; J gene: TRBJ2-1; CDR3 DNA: TGTGTCAGCAGCTTATACTCGAATGAGCAGTTCTTC; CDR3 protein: CVSSLYSNEQFF
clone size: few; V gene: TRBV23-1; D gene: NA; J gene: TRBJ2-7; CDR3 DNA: TGCGCCAGCGACAACACGTACTTC; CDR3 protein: CASDNTYF
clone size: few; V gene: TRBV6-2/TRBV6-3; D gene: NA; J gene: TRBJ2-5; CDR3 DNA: TGTGCCAGCAGTTACGCGGAGACCCAGTACTTC; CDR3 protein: CASSYAETQYF
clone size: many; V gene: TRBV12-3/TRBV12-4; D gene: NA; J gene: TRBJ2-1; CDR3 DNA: TGTGCCAGCAGCTTAGGGAATGAGCAGTTCTTC; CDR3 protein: CASSLGNEQFF
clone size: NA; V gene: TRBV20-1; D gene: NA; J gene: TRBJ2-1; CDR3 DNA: TGCAGTGCTAGTCTGCCCCCCCGGAATAATGAGCAGTTCTTC; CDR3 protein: CSASLPPRNNEQFF
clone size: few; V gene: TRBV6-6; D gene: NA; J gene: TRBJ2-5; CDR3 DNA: TGTGCCAGCAGTTACCCGTTGGTAGAGACCCAGTACTTC; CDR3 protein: CASSYPLVETQYF
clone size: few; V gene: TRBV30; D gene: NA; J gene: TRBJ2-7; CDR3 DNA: TGTGCCTGGAAAGGGGGGGTCTCCTACGAGCAGTACTTC; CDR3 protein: CAWKGGVSYEQYF
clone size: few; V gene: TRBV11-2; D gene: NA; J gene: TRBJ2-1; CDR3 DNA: TGTGCCAGCAGCCCAGGACCCGGGAAGCAGTTCTTC; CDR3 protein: CASSPGPGKQFF
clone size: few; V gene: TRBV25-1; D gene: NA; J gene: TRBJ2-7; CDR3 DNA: TGTGCCAGGGGGGGGGACAGCACCTACGAGCAGTACTTC; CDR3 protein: CARGGDSTYEQYF
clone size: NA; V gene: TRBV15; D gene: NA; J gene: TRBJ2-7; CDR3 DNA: TGTGCCACCCTTCGACAGAGTGAAACCTACGAGCAGTACTTC; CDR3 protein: CATLRQSETYEQYF
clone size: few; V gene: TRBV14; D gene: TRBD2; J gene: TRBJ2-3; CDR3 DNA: TGTGCCAGCAGCCAAGGAATCGGGGGGGCGCGAGATACGCAGTATTTT; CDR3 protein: CASSQGIGGARDTQYF
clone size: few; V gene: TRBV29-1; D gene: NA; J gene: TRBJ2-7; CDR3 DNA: TGCAGCGTTGAATCTAGCTACGAGCAGTACTTC; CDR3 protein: CSVESSYEQYF